This T cell receptor beta chain is drawn from a study of read filtering for tumor transcriptome and immune sequencing. The sample holds many counts of this clonotype. CDR3 length: 13 amino acids. V was pared by 3 bases and J by 2 bases, with 7 bases between. From approximately 430 ng of RNA, a library with molecular barcoded alpha/delta and beta/gamma adaptors was made. TCRdb itself ran the reads through MiXCR, one entry per CDR3 protein. The sample shows 30,000 to 40,000 distinct CDR3 sequences, 14% of them seen only once. The chain couples TRBV12-3 or TRBV12-4 to TRBJ2-5; D unresolved. Material: a population of CD138-negative cells sorted from bone marrow. The clonotype was recovered from a donor at least 40 years old with multiple myeloma. DNA for the CDR3: TGTGCCAGCAGTTTCGCCAGGCAAGAGACCCAGTACTTC. Translating gives CASSFARQETQYF.